The clone carrying this T cell receptor beta chain was seen just once. This record comes from a study of control samples from healthy donors and cancer patients. Measured with immunoSEQ multiplex PCR; TCRdb has only the in-frame clones, and not every one. The table includes 45,000 to 60,000 clones, about 80% detected once. V gave up 3 bases and J gave up 5 bases, with 7 bases separating them. The CDR3 is made up of 12 amino acids. Germline loops: CDR1 WSHSY, CDR2 SAAADI. The source is a man in his 70s in good health. This chain links TRBV10-2 with TRBJ2-5, with D unresolved. Source material: blood. The chain's CDR3 is CASSDPAETQYF. In DNA form, the CDR3 reads TGCGCCAGCAGTGACCCGGCCGAGACCCAGTACTTC.